Listed below are T cell receptor beta chains from one sample, sequenced in a study of Ad26.COV2.S vaccination and SARS-CoV-2 variants. Sequencing used immunoSEQ multiplex PCR; TCRdb keeps in-frame clones, though not all of them. The sample holds hundreds of thousands of clones, around 89% seen once. The sequenced sample was peripheral blood, obtained in a trial of Ad26.COV2.S vaccine versus placebo. Every receptor here comes from a person between 18 and 60 years old who received the Ad26.COV2.S COVID-19 vaccine or a placebo. The CDR3 runs from the conserved cysteine through the conserved F or W. D genes are given only for firm matches. Only part of the rows carry a size: once, few, many, or a class if the clone is expanded.

j_gene	v_gene	abundance	len	d_gene	CDR3nt	CDR3aa
TRBJ2-5	TRBV15	NA	15	NA	TGTGCCACCAGCAGAGATAGTTGGGCAGGAGAGACCCAGTACTTC	CATSRDSWAGETQYF
TRBJ2-1	TRBV13	NA	18	NA	TGTGCCAGCAGCTTAGTCAGCGGGCCCCCACACGATGGCAATGAGCAGTTCTTC	CASSLVSGPPHDGNEQFF
TRBJ1-1	TRBV10-1	NA	14	NA	TGCGCCAGCAGTGACGGTGGTAGGGACACTGAAGCTTTCTTT	CASSDGGRDTEAFF
TRBJ2-7	TRBV5-6	NA	14	NA	TGTGCCAGCAGCTTCGGGACGGAGTCCTACGAGCAGTACTTC	CASSFGTESYEQYF
TRBJ1-5	TRBV19	NA	14	NA	TGTGCCAGTAATAGGAGGGATTCTTTGCAGCCCCAGCATTTT	CASNRRDSLQPQHF
TRBJ2-1	TRBV6-5	NA	15	TRBD1	TGTGCCAGCCATCCCCGGGACAGGGTCTACAATGAGCAGTTCTTC	CASHPRDRVYNEQFF
TRBJ1-3	TRBV5-6	NA	16	NA	TGTGCCAGCAGCCTGGGAGGGGGATACTCTGGAAACACCATATATTTT	CASSLGGGYSGNTIYF
TRBJ2-2	TRBV19	few	11	NA	TGTGCCAGTAGCCTCACCGGGGAGCTGTTTTTT	CASSLTGELFF
TRBJ1-3	TRBV9	NA	16	TRBD1	TGTGCCAGCAGCGTCAGGGACAGAGCTATTGGAAACACCATATATTTT	CASSVRDRAIGNTIYF
TRBJ2-2	TRBV29-1	NA	14	NA	TGCAGCGTCGAGGGGACAAGAAACACCGGGGAGCTGTTTTTT	CSVEGTRNTGELFF
TRBJ2-5	TRBV7-8	NA	15	TRBD2	TGTGCCAGCTGCTCTAGCGGGGGGGCCGAGGAGACCCAGTACTTC	CASCSSGGAEETQYF
TRBJ2-3	TRBV7-9	NA	13	NA	TGTGCCAGCCAACGGGGGACTGCGGATACGCAGTATTTT	CASQRGTADTQYF
TRBJ2-1	TRBV7-2	NA	15	TRBD1	TGTGCCAGCAGCCGCGGTGGGATAGCAGGGGGTGAGCAGTTCTTC	CASSRGGIAGGEQFF
TRBJ1-5	TRBV5-5	NA	14	NA	TGTGCCAGCAGCTTGGTCCCAGAAAATCAGCCCCAGCATTTT	CASSLVPENQPQHF
TRBJ2-7	TRBV28	NA	15	NA	TGTGCCAGCAGCAGGGGGGGAGGGGGAGGCTACGAGCAGTACTTC	CASSRGGGGGYEQYF
TRBJ2-4	TRBV7-2	NA	19	TRBD1	TGTGCCAGCAGCCAGGCTCCGGGACAGGGTTATGAGGACAAAAACATTCAGTACTTC	CASSQAPGQGYEDKNIQYF
TRBJ1-4	TRBV20-1	NA	13	NA	TGCAGTGCTAGTACAGGAGTTAATGAAAAACTGTTTTTT	CSASTGVNEKLFF
TRBJ1-2	TRBV5-6	NA	18	NA	TGTGCCAGCAGCAAGAGGGTCAGGGAGGAGGGTTGGAACTATGGCTACACCTTC	CASSKRVREEGWNYGYTF
TRBJ2-6	TRBV15	once	15	TRBD1	TGTGCCACCAGGGACAGGAGCTCTGGGGCCAACGTCCTGACTTTC	CATRDRSSGANVLTF